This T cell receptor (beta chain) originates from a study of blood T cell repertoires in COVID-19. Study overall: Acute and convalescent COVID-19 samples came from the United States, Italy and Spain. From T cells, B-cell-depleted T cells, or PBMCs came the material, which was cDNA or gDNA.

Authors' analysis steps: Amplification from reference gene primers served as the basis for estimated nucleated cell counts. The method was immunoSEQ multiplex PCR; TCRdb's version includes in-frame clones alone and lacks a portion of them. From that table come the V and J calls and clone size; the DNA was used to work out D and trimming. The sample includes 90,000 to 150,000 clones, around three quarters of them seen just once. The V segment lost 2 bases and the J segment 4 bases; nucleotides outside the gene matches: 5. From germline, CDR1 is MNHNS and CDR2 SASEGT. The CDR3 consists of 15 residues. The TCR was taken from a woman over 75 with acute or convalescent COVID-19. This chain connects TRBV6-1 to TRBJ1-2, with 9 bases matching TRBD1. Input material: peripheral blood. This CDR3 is CASSETGTGRYGYTF. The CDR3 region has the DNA TGTGCCAGCAGTGAAACCGGGACAGGGCGCTATGGCTACACCTTC.